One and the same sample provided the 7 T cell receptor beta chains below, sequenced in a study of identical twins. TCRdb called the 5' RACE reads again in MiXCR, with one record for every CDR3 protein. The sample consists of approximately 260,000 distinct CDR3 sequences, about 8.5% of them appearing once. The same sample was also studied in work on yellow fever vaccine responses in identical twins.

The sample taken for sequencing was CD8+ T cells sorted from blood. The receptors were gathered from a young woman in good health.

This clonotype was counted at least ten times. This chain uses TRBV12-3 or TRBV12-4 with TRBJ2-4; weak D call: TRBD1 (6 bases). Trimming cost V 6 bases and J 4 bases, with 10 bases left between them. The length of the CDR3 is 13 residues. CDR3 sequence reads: CASSPGQKNIQYF. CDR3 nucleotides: TGTGCCAGCAGCCCAGGACAGAAAAACATTCAGTACTTC.

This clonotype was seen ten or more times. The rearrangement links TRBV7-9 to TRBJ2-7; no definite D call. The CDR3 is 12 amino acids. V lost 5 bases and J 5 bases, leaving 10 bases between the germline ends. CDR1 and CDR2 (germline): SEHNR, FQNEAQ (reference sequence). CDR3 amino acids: CASSPTGHEQYF. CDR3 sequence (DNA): TGTGCCAGCAGCCCGACCGGGCACGAGCAGTACTTC.

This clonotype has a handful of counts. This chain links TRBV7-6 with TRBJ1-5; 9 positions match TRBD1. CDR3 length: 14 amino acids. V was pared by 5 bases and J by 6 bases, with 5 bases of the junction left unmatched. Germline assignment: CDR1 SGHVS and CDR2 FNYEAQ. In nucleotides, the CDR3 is TGTGCCAGCAGCCCTGGACAGGGGATTCAGCCCCAGCATTTT. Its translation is CASSPGQGIQPQHF.

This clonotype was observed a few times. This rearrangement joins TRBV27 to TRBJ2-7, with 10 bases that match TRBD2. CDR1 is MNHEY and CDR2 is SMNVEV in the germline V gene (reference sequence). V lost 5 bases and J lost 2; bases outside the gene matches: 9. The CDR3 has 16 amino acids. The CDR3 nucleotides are TGTGCCAGCAGTCCCTCGAGCGGGAGGGATGCCTACGAGCAGTACTTC. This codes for CASSPSSGRDAYEQYF.

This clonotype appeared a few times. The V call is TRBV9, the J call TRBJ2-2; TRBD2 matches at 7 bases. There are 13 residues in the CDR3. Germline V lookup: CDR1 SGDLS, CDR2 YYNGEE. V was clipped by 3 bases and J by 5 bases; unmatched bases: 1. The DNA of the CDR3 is TGTGCCAGCAGCGCCGGGGGGACCGGGGAGCTGTTTTTT. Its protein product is CASSAGGTGELFF.

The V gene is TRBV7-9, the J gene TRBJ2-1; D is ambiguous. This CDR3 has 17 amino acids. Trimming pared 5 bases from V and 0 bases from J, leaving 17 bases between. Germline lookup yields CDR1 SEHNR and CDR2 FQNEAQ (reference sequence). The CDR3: CASSDSGGQSSYNEQFF. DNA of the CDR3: TGTGCCAGCAGCGACTCGGGTGGTCAGAGCTCCTACAATGAGCAGTTCTTC.

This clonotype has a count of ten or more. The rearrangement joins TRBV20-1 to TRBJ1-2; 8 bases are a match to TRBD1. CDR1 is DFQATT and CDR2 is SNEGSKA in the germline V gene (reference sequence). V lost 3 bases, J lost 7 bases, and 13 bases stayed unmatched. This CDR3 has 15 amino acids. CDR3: CSARELSDRASGYTF. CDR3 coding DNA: TGCAGTGCTAGGGAACTTTCGGACAGGGCTTCTGGCTACACCTTC.